Below, 10 T cell receptor beta chains from the same sample are listed, as sequenced in a study of T-cell reconstitution after alpha-beta-depleted transplantation in children. Construction of the TCRbeta library involved unique molecular identifiers. TCRdb re-derived calls from the PCR reads in MiXCR, one entry per CDR3 protein. The sample contains hundreds of thousands of distinct CDR3 sequences, 10% to 15% of which appear only once. This specimen consisted of PBMCs, obtained from the stem cell graft. The origin of the receptors is a human donor who donated a stem cell graft to a child with Fanconi anemia.

This clonotype was found many times. In nucleotides, the CDR3 is TGTGCCAGCAGTTTATCGGGGGGGAACGAGCAGTACTTC. It yields the protein CASSLSGGNEQYF. The chain uses TRBV27 and TRBJ2-7; 7 positions agree with TRBD2. Germline CDR1 is MNHEY and CDR2 is SMNVEV (reference sequence). After removal of 0 bases from V and 5 bases from J, the junction contained 1 base not matched to a gene. The length of the CDR3 is 13 residues.

This clonotype was picked up a small number of times. The V call is TRBV20-1, the J call TRBJ2-1, with 7 positions matching TRBD2. There are 13 residues in the CDR3. Germline V gene sequence: CDR1 DFQATT, CDR2 SNEGSKA (reference sequence). J gave up 3 bases and V 4 bases, and 3 bases lay outside the gene matches. The CDR3, as DNA: TGCAGTGCTACGTGGGGGGGCTACAATGAGCAGTTCTTC. This encodes CSATWGGYNEQFF.

This clonotype has only a few counts. The gene calls are TRBV19 and TRBJ1-5; TRBD1 agrees at 9 bases. The CDR3 contains 16 residues. CDR1 LNHDA and CDR2 SQIVND come from the germline V gene (reference sequence). Trimming removed 7 bases from V and 0 bases from J; junction bases left unmatched: 7. CDR3 amino acids: CASNPGQGYSNQPQHF. The CDR3 nucleotides are TGTGCCAGTAACCCAGGACAGGGGTATAGCAATCAGCCCCAGCATTTT.

This clonotype was found a few times. This chain connects TRBV7-2 to TRBJ1-2; D might be TRBD1 (6 bases). CDR1 is SGHTA and CDR2 is FQGNSA in the germline V gene. Trimming pared 7 bases from V and 4 bases from J, leaving 16 bases between. The CDR3 length is 14 residues. In DNA, the CDR3 is TGTGCCAGCACTCTCCGCGGGGGCTTCTATGGCTACACCTTC. Translated: CASTLRGGFYGYTF.

The chain uses TRBV5-1 and TRBJ2-1, with D maybe TRBD2 (6 bases). Deletions cut 2 bases from V and 9 bases from J, with 12 bases between. CDR3 length: 13 residues. In germline, CDR1 is SGHRS, CDR2 YFSETQ. The CDR3 region is CASSFNEGGEQFF. In nucleotides, the CDR3 is TGCGCCAGCAGCTTTAATGAGGGAGGTGAGCAGTTCTTC.

This clonotype was seen only a few times. This chain connects TRBV29-1 to TRBJ1-5; 8 nucleotides line up with TRBD1. V dropped 4 bases and J dropped 4; count of bases not matched to a gene: 12. CDR1 is SQVTM and CDR2 is ANQGSEA in the germline V gene. The CDR3 loop spans 16 amino acids. For the CDR3, the DNA is TGCAGCGTTGCAAACACGGGGACAGGAGGGAATCAGCCCCAGCATTTT. Translating gives CSVANTGTGGNQPQHF.

This clonotype was detected many times. At one end, the junction sequence differs from germline, possibly due to a read error. The rearrangement uses TRBV2 and TRBJ2-5; D is possibly TRBD1 (5 bases). Germline CDR1 and CDR2: SNHLY and FYNNEI. This CDR3 has 12 residues. In DNA, the CDR3 is TGTGCCAGCAGAGCTTTAGACAGAACCCCGTACTTC. It translates to CASRALDRTPYF.

This clonotype was counted at least ten times. The V and J genes are TRBV6-1 and TRBJ2-7; D perhaps matches TRBD2 (7 bases). There are 17 residues in the CDR3. V was cut by 0 bases and J by 7 bases, with 22 bases left in between. The germline V gene has CDR1 MNHNS and CDR2 SASEGT. CDR3 in amino acids: CASSEAKGGGPSGEQYF. The CDR3 DNA is TGTGCCAGCAGTGAAGCGAAAGGCGGGGGCCCTTCGGGGGAGCAGTACTTC.

The chain couples TRBV11-3 to TRBJ2-1, with D possibly called TRBD1 or TRBD2 (6 bases each). The ends were cut back, 1 base at V and 6 bases at J, with 16 bases in the middle. CDR1 and CDR2 (germline): SGHNT, YENEEA. The CDR3 extends over 16 amino acids. The CDR3 sequence: CASSLGRGAQGNEQFF. The CDR3 bases are TGTGCCAGCAGCTTAGGGAGGGGGGCGCAGGGCAATGAGCAGTTCTTC.

This clonotype has only a few counts. This chain links TRBV19 with TRBJ2-2; TRBD1 is a possible D gene (5 bases). V was trimmed by 5 bases and J by 1 base, leaving 11 bases between them. Germline V gives CDR1 LNHDA, CDR2 SQIVND (reference sequence). CDR3 length: 15 amino acids. DNA of the CDR3: TGTGCCAGTAGTCAGACAGCCGTGAACACCGGGGAGCTGTTTTTT. This sequence encodes CASSQTAVNTGELFF.